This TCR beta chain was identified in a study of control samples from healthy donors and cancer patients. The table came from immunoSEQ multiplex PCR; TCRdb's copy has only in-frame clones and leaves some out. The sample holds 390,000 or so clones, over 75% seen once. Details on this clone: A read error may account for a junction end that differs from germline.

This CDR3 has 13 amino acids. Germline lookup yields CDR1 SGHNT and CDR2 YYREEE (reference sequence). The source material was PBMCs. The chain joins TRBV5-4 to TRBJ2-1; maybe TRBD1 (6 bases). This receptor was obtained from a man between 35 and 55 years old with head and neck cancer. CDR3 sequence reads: CASRLDSYNEQFF. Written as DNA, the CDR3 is TGTGCCAGCAGGTTGGACAGCTACAATGAGCAGTTCTTC.